These T cell receptor beta chains were read from a single sample in a study of blood T cell repertoires in COVID-19. Clones were read by immunoSEQ multiplex PCR, and TCRdb kept only the in-frame ones, dropping some. Of around 50,000 clones listed, about 90% are singletons. Input material: peripheral blood. The receptors here all came from a human donor in a cohort sampled during active COVID-19. The CDR3 runs from the conserved cysteine through the conserved F or W. D genes are given only for firm matches. Clone size, where shown, is once, few, many, or a class for clones that have expanded.

V: TRBV7-2
D: TRBD1
J: TRBJ2-7
size: once
CDR3: CASRRTGDYEQYF
DNA: TGTGCCAGCAGGCGGACAGGGGACTACGAGCAGTACTTC

V: TRBV9
D: NA
J: TRBJ1-3
size: NA
CDR3: CASSAWTEANTIYF
DNA: TGTGCCAGCAGCGCCTGGACAGAGGCGAACACCATATATTTT

V: TRBV6-5
D: TRBD1
J: TRBJ2-2
size: NA
CDR3: CASRAGTDNTGELFF
DNA: TGTGCCAGCAGGGCCGGGACAGATAACACCGGGGAGCTGTTTTTT

V: TRBV7-2
D: NA
J: TRBJ2-2
size: NA
CDR3: CASSLVVLPGELFF
DNA: TGTGCCAGCAGCTTAGTAGTCCTTCCCGGGGAGCTGTTTTTT

V: TRBV30
D: TRBD1
J: TRBJ1-5
size: NA
CDR3: CAWKDRGRDQPQHF
DNA: TGTGCCTGGAAGGACAGGGGTAGAGATCAGCCCCAGCATTTT

V: TRBV19
D: NA
J: TRBJ2-3
size: NA
CDR3: CARMGGATDTQYF
DNA: TGTGCCCGTATGGGGGGGGCCACAGATACGCAGTATTTT

V: TRBV7-2
D: TRBD1
J: TRBJ2-7
size: NA
CDR3: CASSAGDRRGYEQYF
DNA: TGTGCCAGCAGCGCCGGGGACAGAAGGGGCTACGAGCAGTACTTC

V: TRBV10-3
D: NA
J: TRBJ1-1
size: NA
CDR3: CAISESGGRAEAFF
DNA: TGTGCCATCAGTGAGTCGGGAGGGAGGGCTGAAGCTTTCTTT

V: TRBV29-1
D: TRBD2
J: TRBJ2-1
size: once
CDR3: CSVLSGRVDEQFF
DNA: TGCAGCGTCCTTAGCGGGAGGGTAGATGAGCAGTTCTTC

V: TRBV27
D: TRBD1
J: TRBJ1-4
size: NA
CDR3: CASSPISTGGNEKLFF
DNA: TGTGCCAGCAGTCCCATATCGACAGGGGGTAATGAAAAACTGTTTTTT

V: TRBV29-1
D: TRBD1
J: TRBJ1-4
size: NA
CDR3: CSGLGTDNEKLFF
DNA: TGCAGCGGACTCGGGACAGATAATGAAAAACTGTTTTTT

V: TRBV12-3/TRBV12-4
D: NA
J: TRBJ2-7
size: NA
CDR3: CASSLHTGEQYF
DNA: TGTGCCAGCAGTTTACATACGGGCGAGCAGTACTTC

V: TRBV9
D: NA
J: TRBJ2-1
size: NA
CDR3: CASSVGGGNSYNEQFF
DNA: TGTGCCAGCAGCGTAGGGGGCGGGAACTCCTACAATGAGCAGTTCTTC

V: TRBV7-6
D: TRBD1
J: TRBJ2-3
size: NA
CDR3: CASSKLTGFADTQYF
DNA: TGTGCCAGCAGCAAACTGACAGGGTTTGCAGATACGCAGTATTTT

V: TRBV30
D: NA
J: TRBJ2-7
size: NA
CDR3: CAWKLAQSSYEQYF
DNA: TGTGCCTGGAAGTTAGCGCAGAGCTCCTACGAGCAGTACTTC

V: TRBV5-1
D: NA
J: TRBJ1-3
size: NA
CDR3: CASSTGTGGNTIYF
DNA: TGCGCCAGCAGCACAGGGACGGGTGGAAACACCATATATTTT

V: TRBV5-1
D: NA
J: TRBJ2-1
size: NA
CDR3: CASSLGGDRYNEQFF
DNA: TGCGCCAGCAGCTTGGGAGGTGACAGGTACAATGAGCAGTTCTTC

V: TRBV7-8
D: NA
J: TRBJ2-2
size: NA
CDR3: CASSLGEGGNTGELFF
DNA: TGTGCCAGCAGCTTAGGGGAGGGGGGTAACACCGGGGAGCTGTTTTTT

V: TRBV6-6
D: TRBD2
J: TRBJ2-7
size: NA
CDR3: CASGLAGEQYF
DNA: TGTGCCAGCGGACTAGCGGGGGAGCAGTACTTC

V: TRBV7-9
D: NA
J: TRBJ2-3
size: NA
CDR3: CASSSYTDTQYF
DNA: TGTGCCAGCAGCTCGTACACAGATACGCAGTATTTT

V: TRBV19
D: TRBD1
J: TRBJ2-2
size: NA
CDR3: CASSILTGAGELFF
DNA: TGTGCCAGTAGTATCCTGACAGGGGCCGGGGAGCTGTTTTTT

V: TRBV15
D: TRBD2
J: TRBJ2-3
size: NA
CDR3: CATSPSGGAPDTQYF
DNA: TGTGCCACCAGCCCAAGCGGGGGGGCACCAGATACGCAGTATTTT

V: TRBV30
D: TRBD1
J: TRBJ2-4
size: once
CDR3: CAWSRQGLGNIQYF
DNA: TGTGCCTGGAGCCGACAGGGTTTGGGAAACATTCAGTACTTC

V: TRBV4-3
D: NA
J: TRBJ1-5
size: NA
CDR3: CASSQTGKKNQPQHF
DNA: TGCGCCAGCAGCCAAACAGGGAAAAAGAATCAGCCCCAGCATTTT

V: TRBV7-2
D: NA
J: TRBJ2-7
size: NA
CDR3: CASSITVADYEQYF
DNA: TGTGCCAGCAGCATAACCGTGGCAGACTACGAGCAGTACTTC

V: TRBV5-6
D: TRBD1
J: TRBJ2-7
size: once
CDR3: CASSIGQGAQGQYF
DNA: TGTGCCAGCAGCATCGGACAGGGGGCGCAGGGGCAGTACTTC

V: TRBV28
D: NA
J: TRBJ2-4
size: NA
CDR3: CASRPPGAKNIQYF
DNA: TGTGCCAGCAGGCCCCCCGGGGCCAAAAACATTCAGTACTTC

V: TRBV7-9
D: NA
J: TRBJ1-2
size: NA
CDR3: CASSPAVGGWPYGYTF
DNA: TGTGCCAGCAGCCCCGCCGTCGGAGGGTGGCCCTATGGCTACACCTTC

V: TRBV7-9
D: TRBD2
J: TRBJ2-5
size: NA
CDR3: CASSSSGGPGETQYF
DNA: TGTGCCAGCAGCTCTAGCGGGGGCCCGGGTGAGACCCAGTACTTC

V: TRBV25-1
D: TRBD2
J: TRBJ2-3
size: NA
CDR3: CASSEFLRLARTDTQYF
DNA: TGTGCCAGCAGTGAATTCCTCCGACTAGCGCGCACAGATACGCAGTATTTT

V: TRBV7-2
D: NA
J: TRBJ2-1
size: NA
CDR3: CASSLALGAQNEQFF
DNA: TGTGCCAGCAGCTTAGCCCTAGGCGCCCAGAATGAGCAGTTCTTC

V: TRBV2
D: TRBD2
J: TRBJ2-7
size: once
CDR3: CASSEKAGGSYEQYF
DNA: TGTGCCAGCAGTGAAAAGGCGGGGGGATCCTACGAGCAGTACTTC

V: TRBV5-4
D: NA
J: TRBJ1-4
size: once
CDR3: CASSFPKEKLFF
DNA: TGTGCCAGCAGTTTCCCTAAGGAAAAACTGTTTTTT

V: TRBV5-6
D: TRBD2
J: TRBJ2-2
size: NA
CDR3: CASSLGAGGPDTGELFF
DNA: TGTGCCAGCAGCTTGGGTGCGGGAGGGCCGGACACCGGGGAGCTGTTTTTT

V: TRBV11-1
D: TRBD2
J: TRBJ2-5
size: NA
CDR3: CASSGLAGGMLETQYF
DNA: TGTGCCAGCAGCGGACTAGCGGGAGGAATGCTAGAGACCCAGTACTTC

V: TRBV18
D: NA
J: TRBJ1-3
size: NA
CDR3: CASSLMTARSSGNTIYF
DNA: TGTGCCAGCTCACTAATGACAGCGCGGAGCTCTGGAAACACCATATATTTT

V: TRBV5-1
D: NA
J: TRBJ2-2
size: NA
CDR3: CASSFRQDYTGELFF
DNA: TGCGCCAGCAGCTTTCGGCAGGACTACACCGGGGAGCTGTTTTTT

V: TRBV25-1
D: TRBD1
J: TRBJ2-3
size: NA
CDR3: CASSEGLAGTGSTDTQYF
DNA: TGTGCCAGCAGTGAGGGTCTGGCGGGGACAGGGAGCACAGATACGCAGTATTTT

V: TRBV19
D: NA
J: TRBJ1-2
size: NA
CDR3: CASSIGPEANYGYTF
DNA: TGTGCCAGTAGTATAGGCCCAGAAGCTAACTATGGCTACACCTTC

V: TRBV11-1
D: NA
J: TRBJ2-5
size: NA
CDR3: CASSPRPPQETQYF
DNA: TGTGCCAGCAGCCCGCGGCCACCACAAGAGACCCAGTACTTC

V: TRBV5-6
D: NA
J: TRBJ2-2
size: NA
CDR3: CASSWGPGLLTGELFF
DNA: TGTGCCAGCAGCTGGGGACCGGGACTTCTCACCGGGGAGCTGTTTTTT

V: TRBV9
D: NA
J: TRBJ1-2
size: NA
CDR3: CASSVDGRGYGYTF
DNA: TGTGCCAGCAGCGTAGATGGGCGGGGCTATGGCTACACCTTC

V: TRBV3-1/TRBV3-2
D: NA
J: TRBJ1-3
size: NA
CDR3: CASSQGRRGNTIYF
DNA: TGTGCCAGCAGCCAGGGGAGGCGCGGAAACACCATATATTTT

V: TRBV6-5
D: NA
J: TRBJ2-5
size: once
CDR3: CASRPQGRETQYF
DNA: TGTGCCAGCAGACCACAGGGAAGGGAGACCCAGTACTTC

V: TRBV2
D: TRBD2
J: TRBJ2-4
size: NA
CDR3: CASSDGAGGHIQYF
DNA: TGTGCCAGCAGTGATGGAGCGGGAGGGCACATTCAGTACTTC

V: TRBV7-3
D: TRBD2
J: TRBJ2-3
size: NA
CDR3: CASSLGVAGGQIDTQYF
DNA: TGTGCCAGCAGCTTAGGAGTAGCGGGGGGGCAGATAGATACGCAGTATTTT

V: TRBV10-3
D: TRBD2
J: TRBJ2-2
size: NA
CDR3: CAISGASGGAWDTGELFF
DNA: TGTGCCATCAGTGGCGCTAGCGGGGGGGCCTGGGACACCGGGGAGCTGTTTTTT

V: TRBV5-1
D: NA
J: TRBJ2-2
size: NA
CDR3: CASSLGQTNTGELFF
DNA: TGCGCCAGCAGCTTGGGACAGACGAACACCGGGGAGCTGTTTTTT

V: TRBV6-5
D: NA
J: TRBJ2-2
size: once
CDR3: CASGGGPNTGELFF
DNA: TGTGCCAGTGGGGGGGGCCCGAACACCGGGGAGCTGTTTTTT

V: TRBV7-2
D: TRBD1
J: TRBJ1-1
size: NA
CDR3: CASSSRDRGYSRTEAFF
DNA: TGTGCCAGCAGCTCCCGGGACAGGGGTTACTCAAGGACTGAAGCTTTCTTT

V: TRBV7-6
D: TRBD2
J: TRBJ2-3
size: NA
CDR3: CASTRVASGGTDTQYF
DNA: TGTGCCAGCACCCGAGTTGCTAGCGGGGGGACAGATACGCAGTATTTT

V: TRBV5-4
D: TRBD2
J: TRBJ2-5
size: NA
CDR3: CASSLGAGDGETQYF
DNA: TGTGCCAGCAGCTTGGGAGCGGGGGATGGGGAGACCCAGTACTTC

V: TRBV6-5
D: NA
J: TRBJ1-2
size: NA
CDR3: CASSYSQASTYGYTF
DNA: TGTGCCAGCAGTTACAGCCAGGCGTCGACCTATGGCTACACCTTC

V: TRBV7-8
D: NA
J: TRBJ1-1
size: NA
CDR3: CASSLAMGENTEAFF
DNA: TGTGCCAGCAGCTTAGCGATGGGAGAGAACACTGAAGCTTTCTTT

V: TRBV11-2
D: TRBD1
J: TRBJ1-6
size: NA
CDR3: CASSKGQVDNSPLHF
DNA: TGTGCCAGCAGCAAGGGACAGGTCGATAATTCACCCCTCCACTTT

V: TRBV5-8
D: TRBD1
J: TRBJ2-2
size: NA
CDR3: CASRDRGSTGELFF
DNA: TGTGCCAGCCGGGACAGGGGGTCCACCGGGGAGCTGTTTTTT

V: TRBV5-1
D: TRBD2
J: TRBJ2-3
size: few
CDR3: CASSPGTSVYFTDTQYF
DNA: TGCGCCAGCAGCCCCGGGACTAGCGTATACTTTACAGATACGCAGTATTTT

V: TRBV7-3
D: TRBD1
J: TRBJ2-1
size: NA
CDR3: CASSRQGQASYNEQFF
DNA: TGTGCCAGCAGCAGACAGGGACAGGCCTCATACAATGAGCAGTTCTTC

V: TRBV19
D: NA
J: TRBJ2-7
size: NA
CDR3: CASRVGRAASYEQYF
DNA: TGTGCCAGTAGAGTCGGGAGAGCCGCGTCCTACGAGCAGTACTTC